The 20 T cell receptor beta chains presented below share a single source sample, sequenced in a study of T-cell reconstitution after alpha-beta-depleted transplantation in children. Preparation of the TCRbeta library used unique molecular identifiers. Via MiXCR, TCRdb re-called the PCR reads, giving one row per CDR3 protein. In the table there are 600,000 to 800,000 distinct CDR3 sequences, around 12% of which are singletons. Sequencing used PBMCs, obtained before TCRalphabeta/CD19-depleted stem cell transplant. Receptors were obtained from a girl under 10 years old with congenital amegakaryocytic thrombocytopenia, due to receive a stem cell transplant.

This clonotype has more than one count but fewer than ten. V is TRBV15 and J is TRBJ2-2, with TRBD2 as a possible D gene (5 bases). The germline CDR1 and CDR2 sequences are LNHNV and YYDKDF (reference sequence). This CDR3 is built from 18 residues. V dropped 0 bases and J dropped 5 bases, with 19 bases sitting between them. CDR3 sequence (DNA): TGTGCCACCAGCAGAGATCTTAGGAAGCGGCACCTGACCGGGGAGCTGTTTTTT. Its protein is CATSRDLRKRHLTGELFF.

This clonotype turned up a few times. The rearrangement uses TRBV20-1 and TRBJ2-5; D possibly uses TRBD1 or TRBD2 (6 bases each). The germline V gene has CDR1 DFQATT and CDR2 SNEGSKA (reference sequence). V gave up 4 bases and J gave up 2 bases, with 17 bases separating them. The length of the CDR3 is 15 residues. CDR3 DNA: TGCAGTGCTACCCAAGGGGGGCTGGTACAAGAGACCCAGTACTTC. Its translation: CSATQGGLVQETQYF.

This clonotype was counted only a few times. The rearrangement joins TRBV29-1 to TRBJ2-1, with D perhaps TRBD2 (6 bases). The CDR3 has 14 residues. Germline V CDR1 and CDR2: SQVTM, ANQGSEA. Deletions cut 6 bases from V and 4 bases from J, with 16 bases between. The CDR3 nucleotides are TGCAGCGTGGATGCTAGCGTTAGGTACAATGAGCAGTTCTTC. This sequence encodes CSVDASVRYNEQFF.

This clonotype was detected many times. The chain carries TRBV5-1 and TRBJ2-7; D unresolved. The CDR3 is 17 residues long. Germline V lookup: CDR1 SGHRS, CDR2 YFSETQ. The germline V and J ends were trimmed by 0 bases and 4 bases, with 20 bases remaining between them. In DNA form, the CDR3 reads TGCGCCAGCAGCTTGGTTCCGTCAACGGAAATGGCGTACGAGCAGTACTTC. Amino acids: CASSLVPSTEMAYEQYF.

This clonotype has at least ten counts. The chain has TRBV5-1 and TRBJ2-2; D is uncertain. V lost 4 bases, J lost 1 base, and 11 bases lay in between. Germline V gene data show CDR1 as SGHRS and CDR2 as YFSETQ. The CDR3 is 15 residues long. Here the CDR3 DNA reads TGCGCCAGCAGCCTTTCAGTCTGGAACACCGGGGAGCTGTTTTTT. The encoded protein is CASSLSVWNTGELFF. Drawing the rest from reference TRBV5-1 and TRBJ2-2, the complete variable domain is KAGVTQTPRYLIKTRGQQVTLSCSPISGHRSVSWYQQTPGQGLQFLFEYFSETQRNKGNFPGRFSGRQFSNSRSEMNVSTLELGDSALYLCASSLSVWNTGELFFGEGSRLTVL.

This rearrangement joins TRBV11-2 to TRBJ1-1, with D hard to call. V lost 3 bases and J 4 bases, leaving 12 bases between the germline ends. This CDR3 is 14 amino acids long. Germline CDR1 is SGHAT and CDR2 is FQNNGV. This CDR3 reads CASSFASGSTEAFF. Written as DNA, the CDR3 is TGTGCCAGCAGCTTCGCCTCTGGGAGCACTGAAGCTTTCTTT.

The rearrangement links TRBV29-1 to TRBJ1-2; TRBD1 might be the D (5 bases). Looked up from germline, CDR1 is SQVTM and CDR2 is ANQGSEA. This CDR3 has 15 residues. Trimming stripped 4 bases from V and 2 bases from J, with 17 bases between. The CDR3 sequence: CSVGKERGGNYGYTF. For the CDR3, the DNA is TGCAGCGTTGGCAAGGAAAGGGGAGGGAACTATGGCTACACCTTC. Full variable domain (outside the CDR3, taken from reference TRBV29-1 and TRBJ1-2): SAVISQKPSRDICQRGTSLTIQCQVDSQVTMMFWYRQQPGQSLTLIATANQGSEATYESGFVIDKFPISRPNLTFSTLTVSNMSPEDSSIYLCSVGKERGGNYGYTFGSGTRLTVV.

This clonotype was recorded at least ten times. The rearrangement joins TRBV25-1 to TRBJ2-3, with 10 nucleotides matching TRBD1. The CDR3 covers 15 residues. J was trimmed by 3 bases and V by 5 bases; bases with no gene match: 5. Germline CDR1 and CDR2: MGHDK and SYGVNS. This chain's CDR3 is CASSTGTGETDTQYF. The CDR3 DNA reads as TGTGCCAGCAGTACCGGGACAGGGGAGACAGATACGCAGTATTTT.

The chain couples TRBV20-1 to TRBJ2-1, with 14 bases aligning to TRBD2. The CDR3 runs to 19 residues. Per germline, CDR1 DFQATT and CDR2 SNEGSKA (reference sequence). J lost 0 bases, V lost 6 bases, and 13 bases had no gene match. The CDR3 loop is CSAAPGLAGVPISYNEQFF. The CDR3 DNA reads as TGCAGTGCCGCTCCGGGACTAGCGGGAGTCCCTATCTCCTACAATGAGCAGTTCTTC.

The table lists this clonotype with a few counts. CDR3 bases: TGCGCCAGCAGCTTGGCGGGTGGGTCCCAAGAGACCCAGTACTTC. Amino acid sequence: CASSLAGGSQETQYF. The chain joins TRBV5-1 to TRBJ2-5; D unclear. The germline V gene encodes CDR1 SGHRS and CDR2 YFSETQ. Trimming stripped 0 bases from V and 1 base from J, with 10 bases between. The CDR3 extends over 15 amino acids.

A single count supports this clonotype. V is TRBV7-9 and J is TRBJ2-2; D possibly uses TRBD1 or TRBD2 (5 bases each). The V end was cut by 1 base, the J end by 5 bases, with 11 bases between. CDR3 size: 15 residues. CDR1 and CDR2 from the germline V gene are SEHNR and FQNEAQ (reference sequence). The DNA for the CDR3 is TGTGCCAGCAGCTTAGGGGGGATACCTACCGGGGAGCTGTTTTTT. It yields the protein CASSLGGIPTGELFF.

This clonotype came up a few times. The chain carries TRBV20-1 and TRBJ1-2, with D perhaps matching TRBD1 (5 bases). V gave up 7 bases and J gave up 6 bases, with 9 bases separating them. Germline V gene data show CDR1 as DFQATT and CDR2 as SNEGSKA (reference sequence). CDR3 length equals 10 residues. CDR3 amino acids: CSGGGNGYTF. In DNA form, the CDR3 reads TGCAGTGGGGGGGGGAATGGCTACACCTTC.

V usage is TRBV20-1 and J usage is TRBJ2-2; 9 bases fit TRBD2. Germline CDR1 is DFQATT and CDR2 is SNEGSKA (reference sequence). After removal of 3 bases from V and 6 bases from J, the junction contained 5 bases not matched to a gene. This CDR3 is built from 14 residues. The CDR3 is CSARGLAGSGELFF. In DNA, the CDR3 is TGCAGTGCTAGGGGGCTAGCGGGATCCGGGGAGCTGTTTTTT.

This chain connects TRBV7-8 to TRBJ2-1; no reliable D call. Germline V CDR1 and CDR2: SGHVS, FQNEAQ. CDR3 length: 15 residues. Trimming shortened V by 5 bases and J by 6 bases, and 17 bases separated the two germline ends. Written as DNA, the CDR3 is TGTGCCAGCAGCACACCAAACCGACCAACCAATGAGCAGTTCTTC. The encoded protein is CASSTPNRPTNEQFF.

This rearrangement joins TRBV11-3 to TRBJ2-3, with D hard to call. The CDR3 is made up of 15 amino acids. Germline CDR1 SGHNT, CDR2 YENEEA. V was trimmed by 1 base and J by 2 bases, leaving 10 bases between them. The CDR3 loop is CASSLGVRHTDTQYF. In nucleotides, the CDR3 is TGTGCCAGCAGCTTAGGGGTCCGGCACACAGATACGCAGTATTTT.

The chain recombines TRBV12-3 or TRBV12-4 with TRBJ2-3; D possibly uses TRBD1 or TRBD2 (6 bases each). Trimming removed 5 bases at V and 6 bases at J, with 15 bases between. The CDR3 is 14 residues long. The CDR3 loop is CASSRPTGADTQYF. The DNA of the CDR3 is TGTGCCAGCAGTCGCCCGACGGGGGCCGATACGCAGTATTTT.

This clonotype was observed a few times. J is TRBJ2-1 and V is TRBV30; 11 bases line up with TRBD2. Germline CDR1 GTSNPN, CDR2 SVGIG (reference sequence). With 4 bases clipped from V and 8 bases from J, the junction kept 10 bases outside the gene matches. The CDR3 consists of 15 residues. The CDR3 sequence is CAWTFGTSGYDEQFF. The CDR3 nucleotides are TGTGCCTGGACCTTCGGGACTAGCGGTTATGATGAGCAGTTCTTC.

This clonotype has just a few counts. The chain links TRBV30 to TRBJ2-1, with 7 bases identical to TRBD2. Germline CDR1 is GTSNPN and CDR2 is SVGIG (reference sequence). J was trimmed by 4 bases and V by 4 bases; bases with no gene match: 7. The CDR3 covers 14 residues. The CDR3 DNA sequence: TGTGCCTGGAATCAGGAGCGGGGTTACAATGAGCAGTTCTTC. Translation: CAWNQERGYNEQFF.

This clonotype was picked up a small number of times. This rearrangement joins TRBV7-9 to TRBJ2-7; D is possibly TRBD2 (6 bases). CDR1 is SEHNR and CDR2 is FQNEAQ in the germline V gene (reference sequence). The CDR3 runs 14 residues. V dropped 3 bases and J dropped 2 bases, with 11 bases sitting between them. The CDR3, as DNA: TGTGCCAGCAGCTTCGGAGGGGTGGCCTACGAGCAGTACTTC. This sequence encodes CASSFGGVAYEQYF.

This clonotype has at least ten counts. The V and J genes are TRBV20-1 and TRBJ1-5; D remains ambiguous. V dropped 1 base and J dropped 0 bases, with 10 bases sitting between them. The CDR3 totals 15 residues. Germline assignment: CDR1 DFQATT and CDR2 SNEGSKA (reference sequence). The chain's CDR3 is CSARVGSYSNQPQHF. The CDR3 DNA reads TGCAGTGCTAGAGTGGGCAGCTATAGCAATCAGCCCCAGCATTTT.